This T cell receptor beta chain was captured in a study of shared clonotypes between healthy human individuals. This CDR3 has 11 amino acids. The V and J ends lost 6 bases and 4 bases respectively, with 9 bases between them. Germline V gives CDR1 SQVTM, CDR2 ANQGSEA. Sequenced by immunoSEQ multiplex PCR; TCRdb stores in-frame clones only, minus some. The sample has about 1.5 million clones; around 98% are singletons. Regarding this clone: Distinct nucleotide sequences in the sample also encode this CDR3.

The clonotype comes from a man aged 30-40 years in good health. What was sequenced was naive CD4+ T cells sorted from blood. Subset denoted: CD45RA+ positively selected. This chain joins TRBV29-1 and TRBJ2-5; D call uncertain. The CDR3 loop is CSVQAPETQYF. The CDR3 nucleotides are TGCAGCGTGCAGGCCCCAGAGACCCAGTACTTC. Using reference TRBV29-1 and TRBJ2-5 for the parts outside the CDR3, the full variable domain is SAVISQKPSRDICQRGTSLTIQCQVDSQVTMMFWYRQQPGQSLTLIATANQGSEATYESGFVIDKFPISRPNLTFSTLTVSNMSPEDSSIYLCSVQAPETQYFGPGTRLLVL.